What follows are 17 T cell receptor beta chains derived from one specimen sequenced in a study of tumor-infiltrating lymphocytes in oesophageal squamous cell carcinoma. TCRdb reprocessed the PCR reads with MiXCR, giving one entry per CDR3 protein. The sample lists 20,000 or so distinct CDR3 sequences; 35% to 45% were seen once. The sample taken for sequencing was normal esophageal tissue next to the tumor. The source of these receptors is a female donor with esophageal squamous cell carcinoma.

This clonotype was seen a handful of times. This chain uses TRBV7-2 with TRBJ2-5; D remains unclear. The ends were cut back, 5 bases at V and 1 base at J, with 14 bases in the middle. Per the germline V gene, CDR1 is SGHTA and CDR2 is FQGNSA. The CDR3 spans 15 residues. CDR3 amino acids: CASSPAWARQETQYF. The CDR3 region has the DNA TGTGCCAGCAGCCCTGCATGGGCCCGCCAAGAGACCCAGTACTTC.

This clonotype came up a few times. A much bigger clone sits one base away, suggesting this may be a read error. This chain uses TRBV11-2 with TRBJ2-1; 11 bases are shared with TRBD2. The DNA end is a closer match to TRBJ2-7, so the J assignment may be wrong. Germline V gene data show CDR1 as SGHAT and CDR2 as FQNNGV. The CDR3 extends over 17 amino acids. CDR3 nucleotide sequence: TGTGCCAGCAGCCCGCTAGCGGGAGGCTCCTCCTACAATGAGCAGTACTTC. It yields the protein CASSPLAGGSSYNEQYF.

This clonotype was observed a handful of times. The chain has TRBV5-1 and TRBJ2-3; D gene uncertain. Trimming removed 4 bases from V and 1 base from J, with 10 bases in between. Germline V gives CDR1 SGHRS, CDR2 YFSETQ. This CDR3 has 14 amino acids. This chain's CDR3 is CASSQFQGTDTQYF. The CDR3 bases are TGCGCCAGCAGCCAATTTCAAGGCACAGATACGCAGTATTTT.

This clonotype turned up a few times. CDR3 protein: CASSLRTSGRWSSYNEQFF. The CDR3 coding sequence is TGTGCCAGCAGCTTACGAACTAGCGGCCGATGGAGCTCCTACAATGAGCAGTTCTTC. The chain carries TRBV5-4 and TRBJ2-1; 8 bases match TRBD2. In germline, CDR1 is SGHNT, CDR2 YYREEE (reference sequence). Germline trimming cut 2 bases from V and 0 bases from J; bases unmatched to any gene: 13. The CDR3 extends over 19 amino acids. Supplemented by reference TRBV5-4 and TRBJ2-1, the full variable domain reads ETGVTQSPTHLIKTRGQQVTLRCSSQSGHNTVSWYQQALGQGPQFIFQYYREEENGRGNFPPRFSGLQFPNYSSELNVNALELDDSALYLCASSLRTSGRWSSYNEQFFGPGTRLTVL.

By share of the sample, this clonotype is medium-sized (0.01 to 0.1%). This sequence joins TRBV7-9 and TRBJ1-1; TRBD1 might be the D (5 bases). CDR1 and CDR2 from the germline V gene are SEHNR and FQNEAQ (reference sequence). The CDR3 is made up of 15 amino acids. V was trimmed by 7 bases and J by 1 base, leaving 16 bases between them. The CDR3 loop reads CASTPWGVANTEAFF. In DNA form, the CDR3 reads TGTGCCAGCACCCCTTGGGGCGTTGCGAACACTGAAGCTTTCTTT.

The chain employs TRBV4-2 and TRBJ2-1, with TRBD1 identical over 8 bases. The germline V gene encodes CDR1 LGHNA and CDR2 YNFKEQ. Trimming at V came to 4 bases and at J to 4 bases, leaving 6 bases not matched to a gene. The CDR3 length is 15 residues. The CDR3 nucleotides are TGTGCCAGCAGCCCCGGGACAGGCCCATACAATGAGCAGTTCTTC. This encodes CASSPGTGPYNEQFF.

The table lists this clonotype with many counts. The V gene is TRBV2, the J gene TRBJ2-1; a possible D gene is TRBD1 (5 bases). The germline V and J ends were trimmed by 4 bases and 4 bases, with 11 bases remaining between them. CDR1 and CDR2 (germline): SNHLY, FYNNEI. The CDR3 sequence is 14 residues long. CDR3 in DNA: TGTGCCAGCAGTGGGCAGGGTGGTTACAATGAGCAGTTCTTC. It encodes CASSGQGGYNEQFF. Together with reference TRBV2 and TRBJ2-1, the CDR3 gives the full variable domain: EPEVTQTPSHQVTQMGQEVILRCVPISNHLYFYWYRQILGQKVEFLVSFYNNEISEKSEIFDDQFSVERPDGSNFTLKIRSTKLEDSAMYFCASSGQGGYNEQFFGPGTRLTVL.

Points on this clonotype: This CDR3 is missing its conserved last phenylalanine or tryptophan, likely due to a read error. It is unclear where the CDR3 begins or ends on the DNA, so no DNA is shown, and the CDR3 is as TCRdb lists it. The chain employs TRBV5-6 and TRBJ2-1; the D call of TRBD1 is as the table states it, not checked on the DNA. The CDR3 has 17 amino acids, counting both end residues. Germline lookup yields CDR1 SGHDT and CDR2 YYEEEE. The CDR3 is CASSLAWVTRDEQYFGA.

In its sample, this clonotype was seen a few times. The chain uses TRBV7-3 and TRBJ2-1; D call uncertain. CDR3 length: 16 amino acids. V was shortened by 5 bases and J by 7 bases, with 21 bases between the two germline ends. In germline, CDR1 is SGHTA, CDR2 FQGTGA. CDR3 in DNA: TGTGCCAGCAGCACCGAAGCGACTCGAGCATGGAATGAGCAGTTCTTC. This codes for CASSTEATRAWNEQFF. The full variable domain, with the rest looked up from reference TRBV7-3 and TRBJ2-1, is GAGVSQTPSNKVTEKGKYVELRCDPISGHTALYWYRQSLGQGPEFLIYFQGTGAADDSGLPNDRFFAVRPEGSVSTLKIQRTERGDSAVYLCASSTEATRAWNEQFFGPGTRLTVL.

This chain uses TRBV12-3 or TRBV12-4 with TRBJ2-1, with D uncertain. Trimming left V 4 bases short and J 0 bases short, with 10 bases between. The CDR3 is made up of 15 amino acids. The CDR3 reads CASSSIPNSYNEQFF. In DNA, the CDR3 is TGTGCCAGCAGTTCCATACCGAACTCCTACAATGAGCAGTTCTTC.

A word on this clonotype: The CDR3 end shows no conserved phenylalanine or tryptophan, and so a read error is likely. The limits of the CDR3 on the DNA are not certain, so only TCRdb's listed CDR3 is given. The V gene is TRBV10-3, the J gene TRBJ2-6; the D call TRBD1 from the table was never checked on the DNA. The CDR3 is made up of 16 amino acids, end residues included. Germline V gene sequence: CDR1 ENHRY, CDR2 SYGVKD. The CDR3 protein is CAIRGTGTEETQYFGN.

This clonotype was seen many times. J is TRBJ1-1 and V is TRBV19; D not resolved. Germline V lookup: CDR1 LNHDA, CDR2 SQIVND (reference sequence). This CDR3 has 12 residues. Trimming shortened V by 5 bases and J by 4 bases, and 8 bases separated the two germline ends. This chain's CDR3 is CASSSVSTEAFF. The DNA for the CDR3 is TGTGCCAGTAGTTCGGTTAGCACTGAAGCTTTCTTT.

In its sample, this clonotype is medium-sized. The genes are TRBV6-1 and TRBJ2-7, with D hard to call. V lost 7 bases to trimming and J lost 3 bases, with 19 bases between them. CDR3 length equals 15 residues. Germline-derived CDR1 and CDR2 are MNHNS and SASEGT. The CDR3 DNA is TGTGCCAGCAAGGAACGCCCTCACCCCATCTACGAGCAGTACTTC. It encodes CASKERPHPIYEQYF.

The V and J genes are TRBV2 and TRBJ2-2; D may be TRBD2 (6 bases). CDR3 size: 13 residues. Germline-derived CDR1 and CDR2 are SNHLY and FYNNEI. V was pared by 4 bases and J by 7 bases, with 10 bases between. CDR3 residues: CASSVIGSGELFF. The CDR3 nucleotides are TGTGCCAGCAGTGTGATCGGGAGCGGGGAGCTGTTTTTT.

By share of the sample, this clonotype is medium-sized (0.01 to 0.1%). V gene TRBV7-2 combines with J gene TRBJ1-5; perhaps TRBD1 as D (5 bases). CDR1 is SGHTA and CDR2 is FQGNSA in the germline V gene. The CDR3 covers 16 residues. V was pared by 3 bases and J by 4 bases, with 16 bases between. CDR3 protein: CASSFWGRGENQPQHF. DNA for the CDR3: TGTGCCAGCAGCTTTTGGGGGAGGGGCGAGAATCAGCCCCAGCATTTT.

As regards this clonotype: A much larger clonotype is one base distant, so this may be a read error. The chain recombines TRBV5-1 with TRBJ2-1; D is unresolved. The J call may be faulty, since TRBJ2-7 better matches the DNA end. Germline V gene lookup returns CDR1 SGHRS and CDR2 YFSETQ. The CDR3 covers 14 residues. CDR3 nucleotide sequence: TGCGCCAGCACTGTGGAGAGCTCCTACAATGAGCAGTACTTC. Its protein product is CASTVESSYNEQYF.

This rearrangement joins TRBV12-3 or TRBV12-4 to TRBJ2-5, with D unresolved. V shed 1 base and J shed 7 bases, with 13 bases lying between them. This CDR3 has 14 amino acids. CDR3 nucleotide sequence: TGTGCCAGCAGTTTAGGGCAGGCTGTGGGGACCCAGTACTTC. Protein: CASSLGQAVGTQYF.